This section outlines one T cell receptor beta chain sequence together with its context. Its antigen is still unknown. The PCR ran on 60 Vbeta and 13 Jbeta primers. Here immunoSEQ multiplex PCR was the method, and the copy in TCRdb shows in-frame clones only, minus some. This listing includes more than 95,000 clones. The sample originates from a study of cytomegalovirus exposure and HLA in healthy donors. Study results and caveats: High specificity and sensitivity for cytomegalovirus status were reported for the classifier. By a later analysis, the bulk of CMV-associated TCR beta chains appeared HLA-restricted. TCR beta chains associated with HLA were, in a later analysis, more clonally expanded than equally common others.

V was pared by 4 bases and J by 6 bases, with 11 bases of the junction left unmatched. The CDR3 totals 16 residues. Per germline, CDR1 SGHVS and CDR2 FNYEAQ. The sequenced material came from PBMCs. The chain combines TRBV7-6 with TRBJ1-4, with 7 bases lining up with TRBD1. This clonotype was sampled from a man aged 25-45 years in good health and CMV-seronegative. The CDR3 nucleotides read TGTGCCAGCAGCTCGACTCGGACAGGCCGTGATGAAAAACTGTTTTTT. Amino acid sequence: CASSSTRTGRDEKLFF.